This T cell receptor (beta chain) emerged from a study of T cells in Graves' hyperthyroidism and ophthalmopathy. Study details: Before any treatment, at initial diagnosis, peripheral blood was collected. Study-level results: In blood, most of the thyroid clonotypes expanded above 0.001 were also present.

On this clonotype: The antigen remains undetermined.

From RNA transcripts, TCR beta CDR3 regions were amplified. HTBI primers were the set used in a first-round RT-PCR of the TCR CDR3. MiXCR, applied by TCRdb to the multiplex PCR reads, yields one record per CDR3 protein. The sample has about half a million distinct CDR3 sequences, approximately 25% seen once. Criteria for exclusion of patients were uncontrolled infection, other autoimmune disease, pregnancy or lactation. In making diagnoses, clinical symptoms, serum thyroxine and TRAb, thyroid ultrasound and orbital computed tomography were all used. Sequenced sample: blood. The sequence was obtained from a woman in her 30s with Graves' ophthalmopathy.

The CDR3 DNA follows: TGCAGTGCCAACAGACCAGGTATCACTGAAGCTTTCTTT. It encodes CSANRPGITEAFF. V is TRBV20-1 and J is TRBJ1-1; D is undetermined. Germline CDR1 DFQATT, CDR2 SNEGSKA (reference sequence). There are 13 residues in the CDR3. V lost 6 bases to trimming and J lost 4 bases, with 15 bases between them.